Shown below are 19 T cell receptor beta chains from a single sample sequenced in a study of T cell responses to AZD1222 COVID-19 vaccine. TCRdb's copy holds only in-frame clones and misses some; the assay was immunoSEQ multiplex PCR. Of under 250,000 clones listed, roughly 91% are singletons. This material consisted of peripheral blood, taken on day 0 of MenACWY control vaccination. These receptors all come from an adult in good health.

This rearrangement joins TRBV5-1 to TRBJ2-5; TRBD1 agrees at 10 bases. The CDR3 consists of 16 residues. The trim removed 4 bases at V and 5 bases at J, leaving 11 bases unmatched. Germline assignment: CDR1 SGHRS and CDR2 YFSETQ. The CDR3 nucleotides are TGCGCCAGCAGCCCCTTACCGGGACAGGGGAGGGAGACCCAGTACTTC. Encoded protein: CASSPLPGQGRETQYF.

The rearrangement links TRBV29-1 to TRBJ1-1; 8 positions match TRBD1. Germline assignment: CDR1 SQVTM and CDR2 ANQGSEA. CDR3 size: 18 residues. J was trimmed by 8 bases and V by 7 bases; bases with no gene match: 27. The CDR3 sequence is CSARKGQAAGGAWNEAFF. Written as DNA, the CDR3 is TGCAGCGCCCGTAAGGGACAGGCGGCTGGGGGGGCGTGGAACGAAGCTTTCTTT.

This chain joins TRBV27 and TRBJ2-5, with D possibly being TRBD1 or TRBD2 (5 bases each). Trimming pared 4 bases from V and 5 bases from J, leaving 20 bases between. The germline gives CDR1 MNHEY, CDR2 SMNVEV (reference sequence). The CDR3 runs to 16 residues. CDR3 region: CASSSGPPDAVETQYF. CDR3 sequence (DNA): TGTGCCAGCAGTTCGGGGCCGCCTGACGCTGTTGAGACCCAGTACTTC.

V is TRBV28 and J is TRBJ2-3, with 9 bases identical to TRBD2. CDR3 length: 16 amino acids. Trimming at V came to 6 bases and at J to 6 bases, leaving 13 bases not matched to a gene. The germline CDR1 and CDR2 sequences are MDHEN and SYDVKM. Here the CDR3 DNA reads TGTGCCAGCAGCCCCGCCTTGGCGGGGGGGTCGGATACGCAGTATTTT. It codes for CASSPALAGGSDTQYF. The entire variable domain, with the rest obtained from reference TRBV28 and TRBJ2-3, is as follows: DVKVTQSSRYLVKRTGEKVFLECVQDMDHENMFWYRQDPGLGLRLIYFSYDVKMKEKGDIPEGYSVSREKKERFSLILESASTNQTSMYLCASSPALAGGSDTQYFGPGTRLTVL.

This clone was detected once. The J gene is TRBJ2-5, the V gene TRBV5-8; TRBD2 aligns across 8 bases. Germline CDR1 SGHTS, CDR2 YDEGEE. The CDR3 has 15 amino acids. V shed 4 bases, J shed 2 bases, and the junction held 7 bases outside the gene matches. The CDR3 DNA follows: TGTGCCAGCAGCCCGGGACTAGGTGAACAAGAGACCCAGTACTTC. Protein: CASSPGLGEQETQYF.

J is TRBJ1-1 and V is TRBV5-1, with TRBD1 as a possible D gene (6 bases). The germline V gene has CDR1 SGHRS and CDR2 YFSETQ. Trimming took 0 bases from V and 1 from J, leaving 10 bases between them. There are 15 residues in the CDR3. The chain's CDR3 is CASSLVGAWNTEAFF. CDR3 bases: TGCGCCAGCAGCTTGGTGGGGGCGTGGAACACTGAAGCTTTCTTT.

The chain links TRBV5-1 to TRBJ1-2; 12 bases match TRBD1. V shed 0 bases and J 7 bases; nucleotides not matched to a gene: 7. There are 16 residues in the CDR3. Germline CDR1 reads SGHRS; CDR2 reads YFSETQ. The CDR3 reads CASSLVGTGGFVGYTF. CDR3 nucleotides: TGCGCCAGCAGCTTGGTCGGGACAGGGGGCTTTGTTGGCTACACCTTC. The full variable domain, its missing parts supplied by reference TRBV5-1 and TRBJ1-2, is KAGVTQTPRYLIKTRGQQVTLSCSPISGHRSVSWYQQTPGQGLQFLFEYFSETQRNKGNFPGRFSGRQFSNSRSEMNVSTLELGDSALYLCASSLVGTGGFVGYTFGSGTRLTVV.

V gene TRBV10-2 combines with J gene TRBJ2-2; D not resolved. Trimming took off 7 bases at V and 0 bases at J, with 3 bases between the two ends. Germline lookup yields CDR1 WSHSY and CDR2 SAAADI. The CDR3 totals 12 residues. This CDR3 is CASITNTGELFF. CDR3 bases: TGCGCCAGCATTACGAACACCGGGGAGCTGTTTTTT.

The chain couples TRBV20-1 to TRBJ2-6; 9 nucleotides line up with TRBD2. Germline V lookup: CDR1 DFQATT, CDR2 SNEGSKA (reference sequence). The CDR3 contains 16 residues. Trimming removed 3 bases from V and 1 base from J; junction bases left unmatched: 4. CDR3 DNA: TGCAGTGCTAGTTCCAGCGGGGGGTCTGGGGCCAACGTCCTGACTTTC. Residues: CSASSSGGSGANVLTF.

The chain has TRBV30 and TRBJ1-5; a possible D gene is TRBD1 (5 bases). There are 13 residues in the CDR3. V was cut by 3 bases and J by 9 bases, with 15 bases left in between. Looked up from germline, CDR1 is GTSNPN and CDR2 is SVGIG (reference sequence). CDR3 region: CAWSGGAERPQHF. CDR3 coding DNA: TGTGCCTGGAGCGGGGGTGCGGAGCGGCCCCAGCATTTT.

J is TRBJ1-1 and V is TRBV6-5, with a possible D match to TRBD1 (5 bases). CDR1 MNHEY and CDR2 SVGAGI come from the germline V gene. CDR3 size: 10 residues. Trimming shortened V by 11 bases and J by 10 bases, and 14 bases separated the two germline ends. This chain's CDR3 is CADSEIGAFF. In DNA form, the CDR3 reads TGTGCCGACAGCGAGATAGGAGCTTTCTTT.

This chain uses TRBV28 with TRBJ2-7; 7 positions agree with TRBD2. With V trimmed by 1 base and J by 6 bases, 0 bases remained unmatched. The CDR3 is 12 residues long. Germline V gene sequence: CDR1 MDHEN, CDR2 SYDVKM. For the CDR3, the DNA is TGTGCCAGCAGTTTATCGGGGGGCGAGCAGTACTTC. Its translation: CASSLSGGEQYF.

This chain joins TRBV29-1 and TRBJ2-5; TRBD2 aligns across 9 bases. Germline CDR1 is SQVTM and CDR2 is ANQGSEA. CDR3 size: 16 residues. Unmatched junction bases numbered 16, after V lost 6 bases and J lost 5 bases. CDR3 residues: CSVAGGLARSVETQYF. CDR3 DNA: TGCAGCGTCGCTGGGGGACTAGCTCGGAGTGTGGAGACCCAGTACTTC.

The J gene is TRBJ1-5, the V gene TRBV7-2; a weak D match, TRBD1 (6 bases). Germline loops: CDR1 SGHTA, CDR2 FQGNSA. Between the trimmed V and J ends, which lost 5 bases and 2 bases, there was a span of 13 bases. This CDR3 contains 15 residues. The CDR3 DNA sequence: TGTGCCAGCAGCCCAAACAGGGATCGCAATCAGCCCCAGCATTTT. Amino acids: CASSPNRDRNQPQHF.

The rearrangement links TRBV3-1 (or the pseudogene TRBV3-2) to TRBJ1-5; a possible D gene is TRBD1 (5 bases). The CDR3 is made up of 14 amino acids. Germline CDR1 reads LGHDT; CDR2 reads YNNKEL (reference sequence). V was shortened by 3 bases and J by 5 bases, with 11 bases between the two germline ends. This chain's CDR3 is CASSQMAGHQPQHF. Here the CDR3 DNA reads TGTGCCAGCAGCCAGATGGCAGGGCATCAGCCCCAGCATTTT.

This clone was seen only once. This sequence joins TRBV6-6 and TRBJ2-1; D perhaps matches TRBD1 (7 bases). This CDR3 contains 15 residues. CDR1 MNHNY and CDR2 SVGAGI come from the germline V gene (reference sequence). Trimming cost V 6 bases and J 6 bases, with 18 bases left between them. CDR3 loop: CASRPQGGQINEQFF. CDR3 sequence (DNA): TGTGCCAGCAGACCCCAGGGGGGACAGATCAATGAGCAGTTCTTC.

The chain combines TRBV12-3 or TRBV12-4 with TRBJ1-4; D uncertain. Trimming stripped 5 bases from V and 8 bases from J, with 9 bases between. CDR3 length equals 12 residues. This CDR3 reads CASSPRIEKLFF. DNA of the CDR3: TGTGCCAGCAGTCCCAGGATAGAAAAACTGTTTTTT.

The CDR3 protein is CATSRDLLVTNYGYTF. In DNA form, the CDR3 reads TGTGCCACCAGCAGAGATCTTCTGGTTACTAACTATGGCTACACCTTC. This rearrangement joins TRBV15 to TRBJ1-2; D call uncertain. Germline V gene sequence: CDR1 LNHNV, CDR2 YYDKDF (reference sequence). The CDR3 has 16 residues. Trimming left V 0 bases short and J 0 bases short, with 11 bases between.

With respect to this clone: Within the sample, other DNA sequences also encode this same CDR3. The CDR3 DNA reads TGTGCCAGCAGTTCACCCCCGATGAACACTGAAGCTTTCTTT. Protein: CASSSPPMNTEAFF. The J gene is TRBJ1-1, the V gene TRBV28; D unclear. The CDR3 loop spans 14 amino acids. With 4 bases removed from V and 0 bases from J, the gap between germline ends came to 9 bases. CDR1 and CDR2 from the germline V gene are MDHEN and SYDVKM. Full variable domain (rest looked up from reference TRBV28 and TRBJ1-1): DVKVTQSSRYLVKRTGEKVFLECVQDMDHENMFWYRQDPGLGLRLIYFSYDVKMKEKGDIPEGYSVSREKKERFSLILESASTNQTSMYLCASSSPPMNTEAFFGQGTRLTVV.